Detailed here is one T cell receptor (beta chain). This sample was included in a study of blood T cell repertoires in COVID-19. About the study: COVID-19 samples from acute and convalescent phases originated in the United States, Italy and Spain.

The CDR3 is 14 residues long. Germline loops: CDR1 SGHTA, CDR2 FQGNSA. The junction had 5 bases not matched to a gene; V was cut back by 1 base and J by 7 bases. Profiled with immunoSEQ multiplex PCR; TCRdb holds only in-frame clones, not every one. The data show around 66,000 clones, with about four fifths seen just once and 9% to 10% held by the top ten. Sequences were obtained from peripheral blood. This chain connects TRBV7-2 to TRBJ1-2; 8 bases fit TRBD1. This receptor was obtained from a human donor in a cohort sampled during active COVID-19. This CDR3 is CASSLGQGARGYTF. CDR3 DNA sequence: TGTGCCAGCAGCTTAGGGCAGGGGGCGCGTGGCTACACCTTC.